Each of the 8 T cell receptor beta chains below was sequenced from the same sample in a study of T cell responses to AZD1222 COVID-19 vaccine. TCRdb keeps only in-frame clones here, not all; method: immunoSEQ multiplex PCR. Of about 130,000 clones in the sample, about 92% are singletons; the top ten hold less than 2%. The input for sequencing was peripheral blood, taken on day 0 of AZD1222 vaccination. These receptors were taken from an adult in good health.

The CDR3 reads CASSSRGATEAFF. DNA for the CDR3: TGTGCCAGCAGCTCCAGGGGGGCCACTGAAGCTTTCTTT. The V and J genes are TRBV7-2 and TRBJ1-1; TRBD1 aligns across 7 bases. The CDR3 runs 13 residues. The V gene end was trimmed by 4 bases and the J gene end by 4 bases; junction bases not matched to a gene: 3. Germline V CDR1 and CDR2: SGHTA, FQGNSA.

The chain is built from TRBV7-9 and TRBJ2-2; 7 bases match TRBD1. The CDR3 consists of 18 residues. V dropped 2 bases and J dropped 5; count of bases not matched to a gene: 14. Germline lookup yields CDR1 SEHNR and CDR2 FQNEAQ (reference sequence). CDR3 loop: CASSLTGWNRGGTGELFF. CDR3 sequence (DNA): TGTGCCAGCAGCTTAACCGGTTGGAACAGGGGTGGAACCGGGGAGCTGTTTTTT. The complete variable domain, with remaining parts taken from reference TRBV7-9 and TRBJ2-2, reads DTGVSQNPRHKITKRGQNVTFRCDPISEHNRLYWYRQTLGQGPEFLTYFQNEAQLEKSRLLSDRFSAERPKGSFSTLEIQRTEQGDSAMYLCASSLTGWNRGGTGELFFGEGSRLTVL.

The chain carries TRBV19 and TRBJ2-3, with 8 nucleotides matching TRBD1. V trimming: 4 bases; J trimming: 6 bases; junction bases outside the gene matches: 6. Per the germline V gene, CDR1 is LNHDA and CDR2 is SQIVND (reference sequence). The CDR3 loop spans 14 amino acids. DNA of the CDR3: TGTGCCAGTAGTACCAGACAGGGGAGGGATACGCAGTATTTT. It yields the protein CASSTRQGRDTQYF. Variable domain in full (rest from reference TRBV19 and TRBJ2-3): DGGITQSPKYLFRKEGQNVTLSCEQNLNHDAMYWYRQDPGQGLRLIYYSQIVNDFQKGDIAEGYSVSREKKESFPLTVTSAQKNPTAFYLCASSTRQGRDTQYFGPGTRLTVL.

The chain joins TRBV2 to TRBJ1-1; 10 nucleotides match TRBD1. The germline V gene encodes CDR1 SNHLY and CDR2 FYNNEI. This CDR3 region has 14 residues. The trim removed 6 bases at V and 1 base at J, leaving 2 bases unmatched. The chain's CDR3 is CASRRDRGNTEAFF. CDR3 DNA: TGTGCCAGCAGGAGGGACAGGGGGAACACTGAAGCTTTCTTT. The complete variable domain, with remaining parts taken from reference TRBV2 and TRBJ1-1, reads EPEVTQTPSHQVTQMGQEVILRCVPISNHLYFYWYRQILGQKVEFLVSFYNNEISEKSEIFDDQFSVERPDGSNFTLKIRSTKLEDSAMYFCASRRDRGNTEAFFGQGTRLTVV.

In this sample, this clone turned up a few times. The chain employs TRBV10-3 and TRBJ1-6; no definite D call. This CDR3 has 12 amino acids. V was cut by 2 bases and J by 7 bases, with 3 bases left in between. Germline V gene lookup returns CDR1 ENHRY and CDR2 SYGVKD. This CDR3 reads CAISEGNSPLHF. The CDR3 DNA is TGTGCCATCAGTGAGGGCAATTCACCCCTCCACTTT.

The chain links TRBV9 to TRBJ1-1; D remains unclear. V gave up 2 bases and J gave up 2 bases, with 22 bases separating them. CDR3 length: 18 residues. Germline values: CDR1 SGDLS, CDR2 YYNGEE. The CDR3 DNA follows: TGTGCCAGCAGCGTTGCCGGGTCCCTAGGCCCCTCTAACACTGAAGCTTTCTTT. As protein: CASSVAGSLGPSNTEAFF.

This clone has a single count. The V gene is TRBV5-4, the J gene TRBJ2-1, with 8 bases lining up with TRBD2. Germline CDR1 is SGHNT and CDR2 is YYREEE (reference sequence). Trimming took 1 base from V and 1 from J; bases not matched to a gene: 1. This CDR3 is built from 15 residues. CDR3 sequence: CASSLSGGSYNEQFF. In DNA form, the CDR3 reads TGTGCCAGCAGCTTGAGCGGGGGTTCCTACAATGAGCAGTTCTTC.

This clone was seen a single time. The chain combines TRBV2 with TRBJ2-7; D is possibly TRBD1 or TRBD2 (5 bases each). With 6 bases removed from V and 10 bases from J, the gap between germline ends came to 16 bases. Germline V lookup: CDR1 SNHLY, CDR2 FYNNEI. This CDR3 has 12 residues. This CDR3 is CASSGTHLGQYF. CDR3 coding DNA: TGTGCCAGCAGCGGGACCCACCTCGGACAGTACTTC.